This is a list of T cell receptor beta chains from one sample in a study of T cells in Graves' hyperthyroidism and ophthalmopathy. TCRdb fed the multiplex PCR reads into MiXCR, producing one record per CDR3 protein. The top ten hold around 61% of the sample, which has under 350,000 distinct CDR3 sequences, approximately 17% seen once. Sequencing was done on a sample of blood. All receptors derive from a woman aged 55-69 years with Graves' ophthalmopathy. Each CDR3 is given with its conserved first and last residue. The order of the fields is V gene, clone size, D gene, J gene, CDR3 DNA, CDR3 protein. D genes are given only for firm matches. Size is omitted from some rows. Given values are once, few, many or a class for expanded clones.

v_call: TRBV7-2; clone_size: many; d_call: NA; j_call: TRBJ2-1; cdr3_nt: TGTGCCAGCAGCTTAGCTAGGAGGGGGAGATACAATGAGCAGTTCTTC; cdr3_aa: CASSLARRGRYNEQFF
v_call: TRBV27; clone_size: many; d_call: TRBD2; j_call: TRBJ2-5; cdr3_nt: TGTGCCAGCTCCTCGGGACTAGCGGATTTTCAAGAGACCCAGTACTTC; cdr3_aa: CASSSGLADFQETQYF
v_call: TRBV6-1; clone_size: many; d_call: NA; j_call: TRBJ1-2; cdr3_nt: TGTGCCAGCAGGCCGCAGGTCGCGTATGGCTACACCTTC; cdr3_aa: CASRPQVAYGYTF
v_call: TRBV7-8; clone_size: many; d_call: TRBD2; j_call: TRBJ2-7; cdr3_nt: TGTGCCAGCAAGGCTCCGGGAGGGTACGAGCAGTACTTC; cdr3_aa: CASKAPGGYEQYF
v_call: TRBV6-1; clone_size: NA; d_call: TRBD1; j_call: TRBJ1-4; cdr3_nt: TGTGCCAGCAGTGCAGCCGGGACAGGGGGTGAAAAACTGTTTTTT; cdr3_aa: CASSAAGTGGEKLFF
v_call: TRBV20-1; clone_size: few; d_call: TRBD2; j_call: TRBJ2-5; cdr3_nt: TGCAGTGCTAGAGATCTGATAGCGGGGGCCTTCGGTCAGTACTTC; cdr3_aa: CSARDLIAGAFGQYF
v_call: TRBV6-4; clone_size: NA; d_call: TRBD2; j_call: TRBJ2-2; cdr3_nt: TGTGCCAGCAGTGAAGGCGGGGGGGCCTTATCCGGGGAGCTGTTTTTT; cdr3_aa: CASSEGGGALSGELFF
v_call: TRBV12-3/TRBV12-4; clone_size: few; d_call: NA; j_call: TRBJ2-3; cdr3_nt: TGTGCCAGCACTGACCTTCGACAGACAGATACGCAGTATTTT; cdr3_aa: CASTDLRQTDTQYF
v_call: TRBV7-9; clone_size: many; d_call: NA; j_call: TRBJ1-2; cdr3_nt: TGTGCCAGCAGCTTATTCGGGGAAGGGGATGGCTACACCTTC; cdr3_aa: CASSLFGEGDGYTF
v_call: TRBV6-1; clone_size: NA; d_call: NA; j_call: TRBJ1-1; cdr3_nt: TGTGCCACCCGACAGGCCCTGCCCATTAACACTGAAGCTTTCTTT; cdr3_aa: CATRQALPINTEAFF
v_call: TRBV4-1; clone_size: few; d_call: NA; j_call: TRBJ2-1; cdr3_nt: TGCGCCAGCAGCCAAAAGGTGGGGCTTTCCTACAATGAGCAGTTCTTC; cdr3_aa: CASSQKVGLSYNEQFF